This T cell receptor (beta chain) was retrieved from a study of OX40 agonist ivuxolimab in advanced cancers. Whole-study findings and limits: On average, a greater number of expanded clones characterised CD8+ T cells relative to CD4+.

This table comes from immunoSEQ multiplex PCR, and its TCRdb copy is limited to in-frame clones, with some not included. The table records around 80,000 clones, about 88% of them present only once. This clone was found a few times. Its antigen is still unknown. Other DNA sequences within the sample encode an identical CDR3. The origin of this receptor is an adult with an advanced solid tumor such as melanoma, head and neck, liver or kidney cancer. This sample comprised CD4+ or CD8+ T cells sorted from blood, obtained in a trial of the OX40 agonist ivuxolimab.

The CDR3 spells CASSLRRETQYF. The DNA of the CDR3 is TGTGCCAGCAGCTTAAGGCGAGAGACCCAGTACTTC. The V gene is TRBV7-2, the J gene TRBJ2-5; D remains ambiguous. Germline V gives CDR1 SGHTA, CDR2 FQGNSA. V gave up 2 bases and J gave up 4 bases, with 5 bases separating them. The CDR3 is 12 residues long.